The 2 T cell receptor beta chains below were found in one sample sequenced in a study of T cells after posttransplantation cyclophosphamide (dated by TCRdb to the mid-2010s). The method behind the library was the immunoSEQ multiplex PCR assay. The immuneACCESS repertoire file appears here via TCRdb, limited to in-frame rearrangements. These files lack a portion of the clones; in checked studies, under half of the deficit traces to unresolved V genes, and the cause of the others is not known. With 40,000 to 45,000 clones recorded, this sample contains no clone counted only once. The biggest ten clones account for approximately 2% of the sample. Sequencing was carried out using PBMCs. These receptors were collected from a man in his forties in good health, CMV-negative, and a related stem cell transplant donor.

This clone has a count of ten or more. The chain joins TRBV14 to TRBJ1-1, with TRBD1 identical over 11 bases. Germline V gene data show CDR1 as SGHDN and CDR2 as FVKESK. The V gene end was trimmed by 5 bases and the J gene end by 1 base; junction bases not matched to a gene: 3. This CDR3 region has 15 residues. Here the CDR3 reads CASSKGTGGNTEAFF. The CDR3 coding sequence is TGTGCCAGCAGCAAGGGGACAGGGGGGAACACTGAAGCTTTCTTT.

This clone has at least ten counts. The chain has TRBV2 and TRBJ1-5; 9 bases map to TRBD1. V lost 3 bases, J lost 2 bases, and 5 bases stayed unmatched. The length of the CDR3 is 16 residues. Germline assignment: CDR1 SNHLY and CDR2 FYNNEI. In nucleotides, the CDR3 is TGTGCCAGCAGTGACCGGGACAGGGATCGCAATCAGCCCCAGCATTTT. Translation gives CASSDRDRDRNQPQHF.